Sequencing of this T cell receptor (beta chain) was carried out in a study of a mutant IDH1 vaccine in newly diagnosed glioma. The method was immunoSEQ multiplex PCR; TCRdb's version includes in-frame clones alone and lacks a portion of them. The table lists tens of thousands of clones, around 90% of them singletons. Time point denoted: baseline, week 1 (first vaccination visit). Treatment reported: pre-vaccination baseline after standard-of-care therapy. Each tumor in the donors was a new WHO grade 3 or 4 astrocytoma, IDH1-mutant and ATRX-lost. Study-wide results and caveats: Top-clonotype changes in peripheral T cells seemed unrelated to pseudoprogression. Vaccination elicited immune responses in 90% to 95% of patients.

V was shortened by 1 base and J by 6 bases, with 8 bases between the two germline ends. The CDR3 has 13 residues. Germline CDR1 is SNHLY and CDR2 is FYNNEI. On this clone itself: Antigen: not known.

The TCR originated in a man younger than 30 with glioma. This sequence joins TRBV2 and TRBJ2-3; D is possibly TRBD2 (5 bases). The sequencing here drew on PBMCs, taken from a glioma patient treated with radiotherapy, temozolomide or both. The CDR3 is CASSEGRKDTQYF. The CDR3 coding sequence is TGTGCCAGCAGTGAAGGGAGGAAGGATACGCAGTATTTT.